These 28 T cell receptor beta chains were all obtained from the same sample, sequenced in a study of Graves' ophthalmopathy and Graves' hyperthyroidism. RNA transcripts were the template, and TCR beta CDR3 regions were amplified from them. RT-PCR was first run with HTBI primers, then multiplex PCR in a second round. TCRdb ran MiXCR on the multiplex PCR reads and lists one entry per CDR3 protein. This sample has over a million distinct CDR3 sequences, with roughly two fifths found just once. Sequenced: peripheral blood or thyroid tissue (not recorded which). The receptors derive from an adult man with Graves' hyperthyroidism.

The gene calls are TRBV7-2 and TRBJ2-7; 12 bases agree with TRBD2. V was clipped by 6 bases and J by 7 bases; unmatched bases: 10. Germline values: CDR1 SGHTA, CDR2 FQGNSA. This CDR3 is 15 amino acids long. The CDR3 is CASSYQTSGRKEQYF. DNA of the CDR3: TGTGCCAGCAGTTACCAGACTAGCGGGAGAAAAGAGCAGTACTTC.

This chain joins TRBV15 and TRBJ2-5; weak D call: TRBD1 (6 bases). CDR3 length: 16 residues. The germline V gene has CDR1 LNHNV and CDR2 YYDKDF (reference sequence). V lost 0 bases, J lost 5 bases, and 16 bases lay in between. CDR3 sequence reads: CATSRDPQGPVETQYF. The CDR3 coding sequence is TGTGCCACCAGCAGAGACCCACAGGGTCCGGTGGAGACCCAGTACTTC.

The chain carries TRBV29-1 and TRBJ1-2; 10 bases match TRBD1. The CDR3 has 13 amino acids. Germline CDR1 is SQVTM and CDR2 is ANQGSEA. The J segment lost 3 bases and the V segment lost 7 bases, leaving 5 bases of the junction unmatched. The CDR3 loop is CSARQGAYYGYTF. CDR3 in DNA: TGCAGCGCACGACAGGGGGCCTACTATGGCTACACCTTC.

To note about this clonotype: This may be a read error: a much more frequent sequence differs by one nucleotide. This chain links TRBV29-1 with TRBJ2-5, with a weak D call TRBD1 (5 bases). This CDR3 is 13 amino acids long. The germline V gene encodes CDR1 SQVTM and CDR2 ANQGSEA. In DNA, the CDR3 is TGCAGCGCCCCCACTGGGGCCCAAGAGGCCCAGTACTTC. It translates to CSAPTGAQEAQYF.

The chain has TRBV7-9 and TRBJ1-4, with D possibly being TRBD1 (5 bases). Trimming stripped 3 bases from V and 5 bases from J, with 13 bases between. CDR1 and CDR2 (germline): SEHNR, FQNEAQ (reference sequence). The CDR3 runs to 15 residues. DNA of the CDR3: TGTGCCAGCAGCTTTATAGGACAAGAAAATGAAAAACTGTTTTTT. It translates to CASSFIGQENEKLFF.

This rearrangement joins TRBV4-3 to TRBJ2-7; 7 nucleotides line up with TRBD1. CDR1 and CDR2 from the germline V gene are LGHNA and YSLEER. Germline trimming cut 2 bases from V and 2 bases from J; bases unmatched to any gene: 9. The CDR3 consists of 16 residues. CDR3 sequence reads: CASSQTGTVKAYEQYF. The CDR3 region has the DNA TGCGCCAGCAGCCAAACGGGGACAGTTAAAGCCTACGAGCAGTACTTC.

This clonotype was seen ten or more times. This chain joins TRBV9 and TRBJ1-4; D unclear. Trimming removed 6 bases at V and 8 bases at J, with 11 bases between. Germline V gives CDR1 SGDLS, CDR2 YYNGEE. This CDR3 is 12 amino acids long. The CDR3 DNA reads TGTGCCAGCAACTCACCGGGGGAAAAACTGTTTTTT. Protein: CASNSPGEKLFF.

This clonotype was counted once. V and J are TRBV29-1 and TRBJ2-5; 9 nucleotides line up with TRBD1. The germline V gene encodes CDR1 SQVTM and CDR2 ANQGSEA. This CDR3 region has 14 residues. V was clipped by 7 bases and J by 5 bases; unmatched bases: 11. CDR3 residues: CSAFGQGIKETQYF. CDR3 coding DNA: TGCAGCGCCTTCGGACAGGGGATCAAGGAGACCCAGTACTTC.

This clonotype came up many times. The rearrangement joins TRBV9 to TRBJ1-1; no definite D call. Germline assignment: CDR1 SGDLS and CDR2 YYNGEE. This CDR3 contains 13 residues. The ends were cut back, 0 bases at V and 7 bases at J, with 10 bases in the middle. CDR3 in DNA: TGTGCCAGCAGCGTAGAAGGGTCCTATGAAGCTTTCTTT. Translation: CASSVEGSYEAFF.

In DNA, the CDR3 is TGCAGCGTTTATGGTGGAACTGAAGCTTTCTTT. Its protein product is CSVYGGTEAFF. This rearrangement joins TRBV29-1 to TRBJ1-1; D remains ambiguous. Germline CDR1 is SQVTM and CDR2 is ANQGSEA. Trimming took off 5 bases at V and 5 bases at J, with 9 bases between the two ends. CDR3 size: 11 residues.

The J gene is TRBJ2-2, the V gene TRBV10-1; D is possibly TRBD2 (5 bases). The CDR3 covers 15 residues. Trimming cost V 1 base and J 4 bases, with 10 bases left between them. Germline CDR1 and CDR2: WNHNN and SYGVQD (reference sequence). The CDR3 coding sequence is TGCGCCAGCAGTGAGTGGGAAGGGAGCACCGGGGAGCTGTTTTTT. Amino acid sequence: CASSEWEGSTGELFF.

A note on this clonotype: A much bigger clone sits one base away, suggesting this may be a read error. V gene TRBV10-3 combines with J gene TRBJ1-2, with D perhaps TRBD1 (5 bases). This CDR3 is 13 amino acids long. Germline loops: CDR1 ENHRY, CDR2 SYGVKD. For the CDR3, the DNA is TGTGCCGTCAGTGAGACAGTAAACGTTGGCTACACCTTC. Translation: CAVSETVNVGYTF.

This clonotype has a count of ten or more. This chain connects TRBV4-1 to TRBJ1-5, with no clear D. From germline, CDR1 is MGHRA and CDR2 YSYEKL. The CDR3 consists of 15 residues. V gave up 4 bases and J gave up 0 bases, with 10 bases separating them. CDR3 in amino acids: CASSLRGPSNQPQHF. The CDR3 DNA sequence: TGCGCCAGCAGCCTACGCGGCCCTAGCAATCAGCCCCAGCATTTT.

This clonotype was found once. The chain joins TRBV24-1 to TRBJ2-7; TRBD2 might be the D (5 bases). Germline V CDR1 and CDR2: KGHDR, SFDVKD. The CDR3 loop spans 10 amino acids. Between the trimmed V and J ends, which lost 9 bases and 6 bases, there was a span of 8 bases. CDR3: CATLRGEQYF. The CDR3 bases are TGTGCCACCCTCCGGGGCGAGCAGTACTTC.

This clonotype was observed at least ten times. The chain couples TRBV29-1 to TRBJ1-1, with a tentative D call TRBD1 (6 bases). CDR1 is SQVTM and CDR2 is ANQGSEA in the germline V gene. The CDR3 has 13 residues. Trimming left V 4 bases short and J 1 base short, with 10 bases between. CDR3 in amino acids: CSVGGGANTEAFF. The DNA of the CDR3 is TGCAGCGTTGGGGGGGGCGCGAACACTGAAGCTTTCTTT. Drawing the rest from reference TRBV29-1 and TRBJ1-1, the complete variable domain is SAVISQKPSRDICQRGTSLTIQCQVDSQVTMMFWYRQQPGQSLTLIATANQGSEATYESGFVIDKFPISRPNLTFSTLTVSNMSPEDSSIYLCSVGGGANTEAFFGQGTRLTVV.

The chain links TRBV28 to TRBJ2-3, with TRBD1 identical over 8 bases. CDR1 is MDHEN and CDR2 is SYDVKM in the germline V gene. The CDR3 runs 17 residues. V gave up 2 bases and J gave up 3 bases; unmatched junction bases: 10. The CDR3 sequence: CASSLEDRGDLTDTQYF. In DNA, the CDR3 is TGTGCCAGCAGTTTAGAAGACAGGGGCGATTTGACAGATACGCAGTATTTT.

The chain joins TRBV12-3 or TRBV12-4 to TRBJ2-3, with 13 nucleotides matching TRBD2. The CDR3 is made up of 15 amino acids. V was pared by 6 bases and J by 8 bases, with 8 bases of the junction left unmatched. The CDR3 reads CASSVRLAGGRTQYF. Here the CDR3 DNA reads TGTGCCAGCAGCGTCCGACTAGCGGGGGGTCGTACGCAGTATTTT.

This clonotype has ten or more counts. J is TRBJ1-1 and V is TRBV20-1; D call uncertain. Per germline, CDR1 DFQATT and CDR2 SNEGSKA (reference sequence). The V gene lost 5 bases and the J gene lost 4 bases, with 11 bases spanning the gap. The CDR3 has 12 amino acids. In DNA, the CDR3 is TGCAGTGCTTTGCCTGGTGGCACTGAAGCTTTCTTT. This encodes CSALPGGTEAFF.

There are many counts of this clonotype. V and J are TRBV11-2 and TRBJ2-7, with D possibly TRBD1 on 5 matching bases. Trimming shortened V by 6 bases and J by 3 bases, and 15 bases separated the two germline ends. The CDR3 is 14 residues long. Germline CDR1 is SGHAT and CDR2 is FQNNGV. CDR3 coding DNA: TGTGCCAGCAGTCGTAGTACAGGAGACTACGAGCAGTACTTC. It specifies CASSRSTGDYEQYF.

This clonotype was detected many times. V and J are TRBV12-3 or TRBV12-4 and TRBJ1-1; D remains ambiguous. V lost 2 bases to trimming and J lost 0 bases, with 4 bases between them. The CDR3 covers 13 residues. CDR3 sequence (DNA): TGTGCCAGCAGTTTAATTATGAACACTGAAGCTTTCTTT. This encodes CASSLIMNTEAFF.

This clonotype came up a few times. The chain couples TRBV4-2 to TRBJ1-5, with 9 bases identical to TRBD1. The ends lost 1 base at V and 3 bases at J; junction bases unmatched: 4. The CDR3 contains 16 residues. Germline loops: CDR1 LGHNA, CDR2 YNFKEQ. This chain's CDR3 is CASSQGDRADNQPQHF. DNA of the CDR3: TGTGCCAGCAGCCAAGGGGACAGGGCAGACAATCAGCCCCAGCATTTT.

The chain employs TRBV29-1 and TRBJ2-5, with 8 bases matching TRBD2. Germline V gene sequence: CDR1 SQVTM, CDR2 ANQGSEA. CDR3 length: 11 amino acids. Losses at the gene ends were 3 bases for V and 9 bases for J; bases not matched to a gene: 3. The CDR3 region is CSVDSGGSQYF. As DNA, the CDR3 is TGCAGCGTTGACTCGGGAGGGTCCCAGTACTTC.

Many counts were recorded for this clonotype. The genes are TRBV19 and TRBJ1-1; no clear D. The germline CDR1 and CDR2 sequences are LNHDA and SQIVND (reference sequence). V was shortened by 5 bases and J by 4 bases, with 11 bases between the two germline ends. The length of the CDR3 is 13 residues. In DNA, the CDR3 is TGTGCCAGTAGTCGCAATTACGGCACTGAAGCTTTCTTT. It is translated as CASSRNYGTEAFF.

This clonotype was counted a few times. The chain carries TRBV5-1 and TRBJ2-7; 8 bases agree with TRBD2. The CDR3 consists of 16 residues. The ends lost 2 bases at V and 1 base at J; junction bases unmatched: 8. Germline CDR1 and CDR2: SGHRS and YFSETQ. The CDR3 spells CASSFAGASGSYEQYF. CDR3 in DNA: TGCGCCAGCAGCTTCGCCGGGGCTAGCGGGTCCTACGAGCAGTACTTC.

This clonotype was seen ten or more times. The chain combines TRBV20-1 with TRBJ2-5, with D unclear. Trimming stripped 3 bases from V and 5 bases from J, with 4 bases between. Germline V lookup: CDR1 DFQATT, CDR2 SNEGSKA (reference sequence). The CDR3 spans 10 residues. The CDR3 spells CSASGETQYF. The CDR3 DNA reads as TGCAGTGCTAGCGGGGAGACCCAGTACTTC.

This clonotype was recorded at least ten times. The chain carries TRBV12-3 or TRBV12-4 and TRBJ1-3; unclear D gene. The CDR3 has 14 amino acids. Trimming took 5 bases from V and 0 from J, leaving 8 bases between them. The CDR3 sequence is CASSEQSSGNTIYF. The DNA for the CDR3 is TGTGCCAGCAGTGAACAGAGCTCTGGAAACACCATATATTTT.

A few counts support this clonotype. The chain carries TRBV7-8 and TRBJ2-2, with D tentatively TRBD2 (5 bases). CDR1 and CDR2 (germline): SGHVS, FQNEAQ. The CDR3 has 15 amino acids. Trimming took off 1 base at V and 8 bases at J, with 14 bases between the two ends. CDR3 amino acids: CASSLVRTFLGELFF. In DNA, the CDR3 is TGTGCCAGCAGCTTAGTCCGGACTTTTCTAGGGGAGCTGTTTTTT.

This clonotype appeared many times. This sequence joins TRBV7-2 and TRBJ1-6; D may be TRBD1 (6 bases). From germline, CDR1 is SGHTA and CDR2 FQGNSA. This CDR3 is 16 amino acids long. Deletions cut 4 bases from V and 4 bases from J, with 14 bases between. CDR3 coding DNA: TGTGCCAGCAGCTCCCAGACAGGCCTTTATAATTCACCCCTCCACTTT. Its translation: CASSSQTGLYNSPLHF.